This TCR beta chain is drawn from a study of blood T cell repertoires in COVID-19. Followed over time, Seattle patients had been enrolled while infection was active. This clone was seen once. The length of the CDR3 is 13 residues. V was pared by 7 bases and J by 3 bases, with 3 bases of the junction left unmatched. Germline V gene data show CDR1 as LNHDA and CDR2 as SQIVND (reference sequence). Assay used: immunoSEQ multiplex PCR; TCRdb lists only in-frame clones, some missing. The sample records 400,000 or so clones, about 88% being singletons. The genes are TRBV19 and TRBJ1-5, with TRBD1 matching 7 bases. The sample taken for sequencing was peripheral blood. The sequence was obtained from a woman aged 40 to 49 with COVID-19, enrolled during active disease. The CDR3 nucleotides read TGTGCCAGTACGGACAGGCTCAATCAGCCCCAGCATTTT. Its translation: CASTDRLNQPQHF. Filled out from reference TRBV19 and TRBJ1-5, the complete variable domain reads DGGITQSPKYLFRKEGQNVTLSCEQNLNHDAMYWYRQDPGQGLRLIYYSQIVNDFQKGDIAEGYSVSREKKESFPLTVTSAQKNPTAFYLCASTDRLNQPQHFGDGTRLSIL.